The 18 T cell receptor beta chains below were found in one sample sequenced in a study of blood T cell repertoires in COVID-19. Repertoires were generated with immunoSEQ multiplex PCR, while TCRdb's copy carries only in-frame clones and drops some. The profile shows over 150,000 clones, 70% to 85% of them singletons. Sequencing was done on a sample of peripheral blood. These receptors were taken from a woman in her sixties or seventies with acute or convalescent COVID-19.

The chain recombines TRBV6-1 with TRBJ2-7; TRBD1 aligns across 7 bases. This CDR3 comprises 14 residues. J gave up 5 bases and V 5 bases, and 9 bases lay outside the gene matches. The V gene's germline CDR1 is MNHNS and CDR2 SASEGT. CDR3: CASSYRQGGNEQYV. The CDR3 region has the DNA TGTGCCAGCAGTTATCGACAGGGCGGCAACGAGCAGTACGTC.

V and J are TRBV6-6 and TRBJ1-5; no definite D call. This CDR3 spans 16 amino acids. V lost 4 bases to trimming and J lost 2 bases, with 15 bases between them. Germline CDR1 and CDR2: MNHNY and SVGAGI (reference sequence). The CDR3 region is CASSFDSWLGNQPQHF. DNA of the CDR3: TGTGCCAGCAGTTTCGACTCTTGGTTAGGCAATCAGCCCCAGCATTTT.

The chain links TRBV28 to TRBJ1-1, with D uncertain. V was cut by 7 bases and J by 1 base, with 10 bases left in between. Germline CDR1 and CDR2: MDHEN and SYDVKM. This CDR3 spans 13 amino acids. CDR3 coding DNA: TGTGCCAGCAAGCGCGAAAGGAACACTGAAGCTTTCTTT. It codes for CASKRERNTEAFF.

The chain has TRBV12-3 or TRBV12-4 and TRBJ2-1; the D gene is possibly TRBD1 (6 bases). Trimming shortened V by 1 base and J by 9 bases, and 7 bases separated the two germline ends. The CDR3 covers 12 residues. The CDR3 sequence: CASSLVQGEQFF. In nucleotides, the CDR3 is TGTGCCAGCAGTTTAGTACAGGGTGAGCAGTTCTTC.

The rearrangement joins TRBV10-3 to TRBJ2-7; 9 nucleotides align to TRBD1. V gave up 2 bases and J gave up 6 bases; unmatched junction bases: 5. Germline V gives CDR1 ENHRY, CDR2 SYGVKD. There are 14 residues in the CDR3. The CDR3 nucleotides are TGTGCCATCAGTGAGCCGGGACAGGGACGCGAGCAGTACGTC. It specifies CAISEPGQGREQYV.

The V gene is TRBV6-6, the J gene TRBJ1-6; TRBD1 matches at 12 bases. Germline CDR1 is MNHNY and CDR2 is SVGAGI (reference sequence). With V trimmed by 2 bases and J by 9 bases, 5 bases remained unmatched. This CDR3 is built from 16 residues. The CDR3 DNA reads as TGTGCCAGCAGTTACCCGGGACAGGGGGCTGGTTCACCCCTCCACTTT. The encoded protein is CASSYPGQGAGSPLHF.

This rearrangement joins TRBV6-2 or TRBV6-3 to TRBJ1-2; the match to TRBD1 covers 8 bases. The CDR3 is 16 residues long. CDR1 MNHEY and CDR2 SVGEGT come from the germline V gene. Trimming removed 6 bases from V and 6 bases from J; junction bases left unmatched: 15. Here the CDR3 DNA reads TGTGCCAGCAGCGATTCTCCCGGGACAGGTCGCAATGGCTACACCTTC. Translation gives CASSDSPGTGRNGYTF.

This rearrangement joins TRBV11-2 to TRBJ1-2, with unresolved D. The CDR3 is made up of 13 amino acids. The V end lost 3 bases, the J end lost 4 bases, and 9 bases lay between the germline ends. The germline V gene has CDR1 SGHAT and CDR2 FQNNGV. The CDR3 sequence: CASSFAQPYGYTF. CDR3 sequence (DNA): TGTGCCAGCAGCTTTGCACAGCCCTATGGCTACACCTTC.

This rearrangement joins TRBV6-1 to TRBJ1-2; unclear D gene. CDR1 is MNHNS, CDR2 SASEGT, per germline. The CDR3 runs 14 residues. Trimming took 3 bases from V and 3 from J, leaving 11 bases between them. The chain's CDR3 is CASSDWPEHYGYTF. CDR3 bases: TGTGCCAGCAGTGATTGGCCAGAACACTATGGCTACACCTTC.

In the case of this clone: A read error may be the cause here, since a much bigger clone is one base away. The CDR3 loop reads CASSRQGEETQYF. In DNA form, the CDR3 reads TGTGCCAGCAGCCGACAGGGGGAAGAGACCCAGTACTTC. The J gene is TRBJ2-5, the V gene TRBV3-1 (or the pseudogene TRBV3-2); 9 bases are a match to TRBD1. V was clipped by 4 bases and J by 3 bases; unmatched bases: 0. CDR3 length equals 13 residues. In germline, CDR1 is LGHDT, CDR2 YNNKEL (reference sequence).

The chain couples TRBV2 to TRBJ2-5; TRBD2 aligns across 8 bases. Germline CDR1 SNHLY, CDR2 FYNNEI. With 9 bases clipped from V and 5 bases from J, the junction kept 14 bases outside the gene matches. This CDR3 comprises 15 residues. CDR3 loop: CASPGAGGLRETQYF. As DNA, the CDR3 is TGTGCCAGTCCGGGGGCGGGGGGCCTCAGGGAGACCCAGTACTTC.

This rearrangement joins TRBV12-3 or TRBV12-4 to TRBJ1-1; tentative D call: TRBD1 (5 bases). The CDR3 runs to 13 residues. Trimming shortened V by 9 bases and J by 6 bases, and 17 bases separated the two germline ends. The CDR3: CASAYGGRPEAFF. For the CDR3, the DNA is TGTGCCAGTGCCTACGGGGGACGACCTGAAGCTTTCTTT.

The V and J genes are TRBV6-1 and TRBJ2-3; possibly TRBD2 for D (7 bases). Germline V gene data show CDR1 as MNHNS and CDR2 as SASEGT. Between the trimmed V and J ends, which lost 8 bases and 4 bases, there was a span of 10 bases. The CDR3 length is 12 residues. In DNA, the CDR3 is TGTGCCAGCGGGGGGGCGGCAGATACGCAGTATTTT. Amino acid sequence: CASGGAADTQYF.

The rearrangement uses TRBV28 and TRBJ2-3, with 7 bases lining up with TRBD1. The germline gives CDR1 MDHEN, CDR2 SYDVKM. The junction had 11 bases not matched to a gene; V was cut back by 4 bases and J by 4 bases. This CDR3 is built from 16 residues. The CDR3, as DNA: TGTGCCAGCAGTTCGCCACAGGGGCCGGGCCCAGATACGCAGTATTTT. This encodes CASSSPQGPGPDTQYF.

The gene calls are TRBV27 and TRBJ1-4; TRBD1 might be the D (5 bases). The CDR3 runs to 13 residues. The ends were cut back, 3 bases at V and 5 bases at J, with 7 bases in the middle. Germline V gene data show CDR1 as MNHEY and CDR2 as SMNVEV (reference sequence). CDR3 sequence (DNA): TGTGCCAGCAGTTTCCGACAGAATGAAAAACTGTTTTTT. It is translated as CASSFRQNEKLFF.

For the CDR3, the DNA is TGTGCCAGCAGCCCCGGGACAGGGGGTAATTCACCCCTCCACTTT. Protein sequence: CASSPGTGGNSPLHF. The chain has TRBV27 and TRBJ1-6; 11 bases match TRBD1. Unmatched junction bases numbered 4, after V lost 6 bases and J lost 6 bases. This CDR3 contains 15 residues. CDR1 and CDR2 (germline): MNHEY, SMNVEV (reference sequence).

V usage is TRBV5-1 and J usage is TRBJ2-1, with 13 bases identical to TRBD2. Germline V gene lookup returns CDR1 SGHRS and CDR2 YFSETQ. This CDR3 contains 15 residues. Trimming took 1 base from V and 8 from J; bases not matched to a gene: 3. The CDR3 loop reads CASSLTSGGAYEQFF. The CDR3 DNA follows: TGCGCCAGCAGCTTGACTAGCGGGGGGGCCTATGAGCAGTTCTTC. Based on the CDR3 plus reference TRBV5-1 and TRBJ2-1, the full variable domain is KAGVTQTPRYLIKTRGQQVTLSCSPISGHRSVSWYQQTPGQGLQFLFEYFSETQRNKGNFPGRFSGRQFSNSRSEMNVSTLELGDSALYLCASSLTSGGAYEQFFGPGTRLTVL.

The CDR3 here is CASSLEGVAGGYQETQYF. CDR3 DNA: TGTGCCAGCAGCTTGGAAGGGGTAGCGGGGGGGTACCAAGAGACCCAGTACTTC. The chain couples TRBV5-4 to TRBJ2-5, with TRBD2 identical over 11 bases. Germline CDR1 SGHNT, CDR2 YYREEE (reference sequence). V dropped 0 bases and J dropped 0; count of bases not matched to a gene: 7. This CDR3 region has 18 residues.